Listed below are T cell receptor beta chains from one sample, sequenced in a study of healthy donors' naive CD4 and CD8 T cells. TCRdb used MiXCR to reprocess the reads, holding one entry per CDR3 protein. The data contain roughly 200,000 distinct CDR3 sequences, under 85% of them singletons. The sequenced sample was naive CD4+ and CD8+ T cells sorted from blood, pooled from several donors. These receptors were obtained from a pool of human donors in good health; the sample pools cells from several healthy donors. CDR3s include the opening cysteine and the closing phenylalanine or tryptophan. Each record gives: clone size, V gene, J gene, D gene, CDR3 DNA, CDR3 protein. D genes are given only for firm matches. Size tells how often a clone was seen (once, few, many) or the class of an expanded clone, and some rows leave it out.

NA	TRBV6-5	TRBJ2-1	NA	TGTGCCAGCCTAGGAGGGAGCTCCTACAATGAGCAGTTCTTC	CASLGGSSYNEQFF
few	TRBV4-1	TRBJ1-2	NA	TGCGCCAGCAGCCTAGGACGGTCTTACACCTTC	CASSLGRSYTF
few	TRBV27	TRBJ2-1	TRBD1	TGTGCCAGCAGCGGGACAGGGGGCAGGGATGAGCAGTTCTTC	CASSGTGGRDEQFF
NA	TRBV12-3/TRBV12-4	TRBJ1-2	TRBD1	TGTGCCAGCAGCCTTCAGGGGGGCGGCTACACCTTC	CASSLQGGGYTF
NA	TRBV11-3	TRBJ1-2	NA	TGTGCCAGCAGCCAACCTGGGGTCTATGGCTACACCTTC	CASSQPGVYGYTF
NA	TRBV19	TRBJ2-1	TRBD2	TGTGCCAGTAGATCGGGAGCTAGCGGGGAGTACAATGAGCAGTTCTTC	CASRSGASGEYNEQFF
NA	TRBV19	TRBJ2-4	NA	TGTGCCAGTAGTCCCGACAGAATTGGCATTCAGTACTTC	CASSPDRIGIQYF
NA	TRBV20-1	TRBJ2-4	NA	TGCAGTGCCGCTTGGTATCAAGGCCCCATTCAGTACTTC	CSAAWYQGPIQYF
few	TRBV6-5	TRBJ1-2	TRBD1	TGTGCCAGCAGCGCAGGGGGCTACTATGGCTACACCTTC	CASSAGGYYGYTF
NA	TRBV27	TRBJ2-7	TRBD2	TGTGCCAGCAGTGGGACTAACTACGAGCAGTACTTC	CASSGTNYEQYF
NA	TRBV29-1	TRBJ1-5	NA	TGCAGCGTTGTACAGGGAAAGGATCAGCCCCAGCATTTT	CSVVQGKDQPQHF
NA	TRBV29-1	TRBJ2-5	NA	TGCAGCGTCCTTCCCCCTTCGACCGTTTATACAGAGACCCAGTACTTC	CSVLPPSTVYTETQYF
few	TRBV19	TRBJ2-3	TRBD2	TGTGCCAGTTCGGGAGCTAGCGGTCGTCCTAGCACAGATACGCAGTATTTT	CASSGASGRPSTDTQYF
few	TRBV19	TRBJ2-7	NA	TGTGCCAGTAGTCTCGTAGGGGACGAGCAGTACTTC	CASSLVGDEQYF
few	TRBV29-1	TRBJ1-1	TRBD1	TGCAGCGTTCATGGACAGGGGAACACTGAAGCTTTCTTT	CSVHGQGNTEAFF
NA	TRBV11-2	TRBJ2-7	TRBD1	TGTGCCAGCAGCTTAGGCCGGGACAGGGGGCCTCACTACGAGCAGTACTTC	CASSLGRDRGPHYEQYF
NA	TRBV27	TRBJ2-3	TRBD2	TGTGCCAGCAGTTATCTAGCGGGAGCGATAGATACGCAGTATTTT	CASSYLAGAIDTQYF
once	TRBV12-3/TRBV12-4	TRBJ1-1	NA	TGTGCCAGCAGTTTAGATTTCAGTATGGGACAGAACACTGAAGCTTTCTTT	CASSLDFSMGQNTEAFF